The T cell receptor beta chain described here comes from a study of cytomegalovirus exposure and HLA in healthy donors. Primers included in the PCR were 60 Vbeta and 13 Jbeta primers. Some clones are missing from TCRdb's copy, which holds only in-frame ones; the method was immunoSEQ multiplex PCR. The sample includes 100,000 to 150,000 clones. This receptor was identified in a man aged 35-49 years in good health and CMV-seronegative. Sequences were obtained from PBMCs.

The CDR3 DNA is TGCGCCAGCAGCTTGACTCCTCAGGGAACCTACGAGCAGTACTTC. It codes for CASSLTPQGTYEQYF. The rearrangement joins TRBV5-1 to TRBJ2-7; D is perhaps TRBD1 (5 bases). This CDR3 comprises 15 residues. Germline V gene data show CDR1 as SGHRS and CDR2 as YFSETQ. V lost 1 base and J 2 bases, leaving 13 bases between the germline ends.